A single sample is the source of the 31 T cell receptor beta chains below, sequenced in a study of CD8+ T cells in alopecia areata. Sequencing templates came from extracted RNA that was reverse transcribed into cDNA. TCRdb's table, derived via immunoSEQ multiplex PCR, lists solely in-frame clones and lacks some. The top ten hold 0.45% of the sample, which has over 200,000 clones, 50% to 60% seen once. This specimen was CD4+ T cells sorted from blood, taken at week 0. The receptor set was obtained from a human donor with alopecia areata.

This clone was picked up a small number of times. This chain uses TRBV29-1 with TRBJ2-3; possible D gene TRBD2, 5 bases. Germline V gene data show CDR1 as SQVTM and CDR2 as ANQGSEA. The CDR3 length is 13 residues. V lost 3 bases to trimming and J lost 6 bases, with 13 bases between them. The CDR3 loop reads CSVERVASDTQYF. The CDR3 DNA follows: TGCAGCGTTGAGAGGGTGGCAAGTGATACGCAGTATTTT.

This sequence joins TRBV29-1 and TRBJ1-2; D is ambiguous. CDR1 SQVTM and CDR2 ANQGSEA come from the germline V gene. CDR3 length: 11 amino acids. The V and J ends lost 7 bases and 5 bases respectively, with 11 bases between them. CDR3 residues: CSGRIKYGYTF. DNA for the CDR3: TGCAGCGGAAGGATAAAGTATGGCTACACCTTC.

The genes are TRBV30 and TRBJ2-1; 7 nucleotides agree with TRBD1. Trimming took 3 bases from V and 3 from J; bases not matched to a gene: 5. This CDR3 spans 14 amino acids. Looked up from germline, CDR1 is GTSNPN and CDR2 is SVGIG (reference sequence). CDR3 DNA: TGTGCCTGGAGCGACAGGGCACTCTACAATGAGCAGTTCTTC. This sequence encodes CAWSDRALYNEQFF.

In nucleotides, the CDR3 is TGTGCCTGGAGGGTACTACAGACATTGAACACTGAAGCTTTCTTT. This translates into CAWRVLQTLNTEAFF. The gene calls are TRBV30 and TRBJ1-1; D unresolved. V was pared by 3 bases and J by 0 bases, with 14 bases between. The germline V gene encodes CDR1 GTSNPN and CDR2 SVGIG (reference sequence). CDR3 size: 15 residues.

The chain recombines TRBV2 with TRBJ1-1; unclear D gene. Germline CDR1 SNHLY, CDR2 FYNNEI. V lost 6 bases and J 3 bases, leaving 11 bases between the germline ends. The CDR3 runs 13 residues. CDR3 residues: CASSGESDTEAFF. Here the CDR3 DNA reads TGTGCCAGCAGCGGAGAATCGGACACTGAAGCTTTCTTT.

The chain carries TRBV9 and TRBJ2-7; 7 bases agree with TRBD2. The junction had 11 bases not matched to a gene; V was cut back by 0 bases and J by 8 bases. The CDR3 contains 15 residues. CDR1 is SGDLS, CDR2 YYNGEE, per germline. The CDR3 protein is CASSVGGAGLSQQYF. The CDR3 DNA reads TGTGCCAGCAGCGTAGGGGGAGCGGGGCTTTCTCAGCAGTACTTC.

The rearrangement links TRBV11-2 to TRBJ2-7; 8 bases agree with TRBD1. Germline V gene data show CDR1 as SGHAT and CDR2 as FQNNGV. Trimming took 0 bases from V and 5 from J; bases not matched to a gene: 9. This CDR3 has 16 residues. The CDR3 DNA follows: TGTGCCAGCAGCTTAGAGGCTCGACAGGGGTTCGACGAGCAGTACTTC. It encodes CASSLEARQGFDEQYF.

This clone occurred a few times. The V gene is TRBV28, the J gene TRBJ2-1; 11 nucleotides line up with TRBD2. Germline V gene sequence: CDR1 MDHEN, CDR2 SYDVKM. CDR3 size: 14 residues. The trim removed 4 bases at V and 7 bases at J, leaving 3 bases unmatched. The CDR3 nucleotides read TGTGCCAGCAGTTCACTAGCGGGGGTGAATGAGCAGTTCTTC. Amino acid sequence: CASSSLAGVNEQFF.

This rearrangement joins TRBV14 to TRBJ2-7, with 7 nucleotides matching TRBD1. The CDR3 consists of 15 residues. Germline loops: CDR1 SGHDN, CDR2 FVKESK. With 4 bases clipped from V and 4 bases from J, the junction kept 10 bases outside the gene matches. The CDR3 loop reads CASSLTDRDGYEQYF. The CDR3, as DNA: TGTGCCAGCAGCCTAACCGACAGGGATGGATACGAGCAGTACTTC.

CDR3 DNA: TGTGCCAGCAGCTTAGGGTCAGGCCCCGCATACAATGAGCAGTTCTTC. Translation gives CASSLGSGPAYNEQFF. The chain employs TRBV5-5 and TRBJ2-1, with D unclear. Between the trimmed V and J ends, which lost 2 bases and 4 bases, there was a span of 16 bases. The CDR3 spans 16 residues. From germline, CDR1 is SGHKS and CDR2 YYEKEE (reference sequence). The complete variable domain, with remaining parts taken from reference TRBV5-5 and TRBJ2-1, reads DAGVTQSPTHLIKTRGQQVTLRCSPISGHKSVSWYQQVLGQGPQFIFQYYEKEERGRGNFPDRFSARQFPNYSSELNVNALLLGDSALYLCASSLGSGPAYNEQFFGPGTRLTVL.

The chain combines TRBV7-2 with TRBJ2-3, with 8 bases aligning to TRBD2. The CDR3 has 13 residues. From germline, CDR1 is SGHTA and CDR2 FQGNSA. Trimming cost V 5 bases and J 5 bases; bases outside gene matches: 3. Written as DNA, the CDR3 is TGTGCCAGCAGCAACCTAGCGGGAGATACGCAGTATTTT. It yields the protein CASSNLAGDTQYF.

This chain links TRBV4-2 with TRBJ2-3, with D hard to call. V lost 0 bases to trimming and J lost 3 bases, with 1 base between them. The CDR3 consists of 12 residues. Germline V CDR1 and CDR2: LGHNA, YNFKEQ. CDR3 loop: CASSQETDTQYF. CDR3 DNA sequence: TGTGCCAGCAGCCAAGAAACAGATACGCAGTATTTT.

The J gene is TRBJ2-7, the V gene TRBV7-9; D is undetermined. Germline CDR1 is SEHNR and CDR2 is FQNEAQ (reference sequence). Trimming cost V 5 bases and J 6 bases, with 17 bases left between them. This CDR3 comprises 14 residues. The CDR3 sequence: CASSRRDFGPEQYF. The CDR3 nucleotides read TGTGCCAGCAGCCGACGCGACTTCGGCCCCGAGCAGTACTTC.

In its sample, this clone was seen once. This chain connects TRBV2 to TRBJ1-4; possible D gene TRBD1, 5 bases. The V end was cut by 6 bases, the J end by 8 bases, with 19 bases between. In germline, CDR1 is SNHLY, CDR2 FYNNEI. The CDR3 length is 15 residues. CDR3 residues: CASRPQGGMGEKLFF. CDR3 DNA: TGTGCCAGCAGGCCTCAGGGCGGGATGGGGGAAAAACTGTTTTTT.

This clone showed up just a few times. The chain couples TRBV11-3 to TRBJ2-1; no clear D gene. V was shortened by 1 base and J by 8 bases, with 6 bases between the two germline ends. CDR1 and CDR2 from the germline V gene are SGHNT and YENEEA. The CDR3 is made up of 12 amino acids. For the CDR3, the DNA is TGTGCCAGCAGCTTAGGCAGACATGAGCAGTTCTTC. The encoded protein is CASSLGRHEQFF.

Here the CDR3 reads CSGQGFATEAFF. CDR3 coding DNA: TGCAGCGGACAGGGGTTTGCGACTGAAGCTTTCTTT. V gene TRBV29-1 combines with J gene TRBJ1-1; 8 nucleotides line up with TRBD1. Trimming cost V 7 bases and J 5 bases; bases outside gene matches: 6. This CDR3 comprises 12 residues. From germline, CDR1 is SQVTM and CDR2 ANQGSEA.

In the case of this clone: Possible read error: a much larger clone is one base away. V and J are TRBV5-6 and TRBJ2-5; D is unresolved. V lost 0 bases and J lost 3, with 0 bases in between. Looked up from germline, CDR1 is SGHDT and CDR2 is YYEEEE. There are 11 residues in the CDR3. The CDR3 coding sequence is TGTGCCAGCAGCTTGGAAGAGACCCAGTACTTC. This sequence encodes CASSLEETQYF.

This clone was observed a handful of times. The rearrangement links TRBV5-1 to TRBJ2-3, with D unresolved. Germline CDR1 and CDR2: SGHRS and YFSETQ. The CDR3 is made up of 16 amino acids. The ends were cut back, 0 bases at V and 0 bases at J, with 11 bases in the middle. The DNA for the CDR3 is TGCGCCAGCAGCTTGGGCGTCAGGAGTAGCACAGATACGCAGTATTTT. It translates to CASSLGVRSSTDTQYF.

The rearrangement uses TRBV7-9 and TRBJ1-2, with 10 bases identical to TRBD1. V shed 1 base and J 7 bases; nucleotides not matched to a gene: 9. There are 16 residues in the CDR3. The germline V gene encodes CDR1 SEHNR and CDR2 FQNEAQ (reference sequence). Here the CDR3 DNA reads TGTGCCAGCAGCTTAGGTGCGACGGGACAGGGGCCTGGCTACACCTTC. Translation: CASSLGATGQGPGYTF.

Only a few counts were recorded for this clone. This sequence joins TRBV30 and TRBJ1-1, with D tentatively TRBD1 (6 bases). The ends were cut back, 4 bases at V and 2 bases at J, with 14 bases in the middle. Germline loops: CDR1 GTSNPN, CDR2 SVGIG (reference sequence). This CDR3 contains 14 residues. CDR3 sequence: CAWTGERGNTEAFF. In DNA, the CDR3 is TGTGCCTGGACAGGGGAGAGGGGCAACACTGAAGCTTTCTTT.

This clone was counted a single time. The CDR3 region has the DNA TGTGCCTGGAGTGGCCAGGGACGCACTGAGCAGTTCTTC. The encoded protein is CAWSGQGRTEQFF. The rearrangement joins TRBV30 to TRBJ2-1; D could derive from TRBD1 or TRBD2 (5 bases each). With 1 base removed from V and 9 bases from J, the gap between germline ends came to 13 bases. The CDR3 contains 13 residues. In germline, CDR1 is GTSNPN, CDR2 SVGIG (reference sequence). The full variable domain, in which reference TRBV30 and TRBJ2-1 provide the parts outside the CDR3, is SQTIHQWPATLVQPVGSPLSLECTVEGTSNPNLYWYRQAAGRGLQLLFYSVGIGQISSEVPQNLSASRPQDRQFILSSKKLLLSDSGFYLCAWSGQGRTEQFFGPGTRLTVL.

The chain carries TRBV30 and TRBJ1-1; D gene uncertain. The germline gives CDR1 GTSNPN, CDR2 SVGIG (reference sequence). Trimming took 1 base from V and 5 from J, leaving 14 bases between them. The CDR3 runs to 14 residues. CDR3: CAWSAWLGKTEAFF. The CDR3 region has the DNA TGTGCCTGGAGTGCGTGGTTGGGGAAAACTGAAGCTTTCTTT.

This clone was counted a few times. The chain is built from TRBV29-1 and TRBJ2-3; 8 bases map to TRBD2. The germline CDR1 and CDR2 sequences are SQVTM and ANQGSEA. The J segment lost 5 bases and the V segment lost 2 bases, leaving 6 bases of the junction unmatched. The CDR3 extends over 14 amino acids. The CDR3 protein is CSVEMGLGVDTQYF. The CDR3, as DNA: TGCAGCGTTGAAATGGGACTAGGGGTAGATACGCAGTATTTT.

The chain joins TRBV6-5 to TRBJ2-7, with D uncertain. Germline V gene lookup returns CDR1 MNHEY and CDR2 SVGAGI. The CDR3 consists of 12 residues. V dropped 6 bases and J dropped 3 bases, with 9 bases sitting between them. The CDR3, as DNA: TGTGCCAGCAGGGAACATCACTACGAGCAGTACTTC. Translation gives CASREHHYEQYF.

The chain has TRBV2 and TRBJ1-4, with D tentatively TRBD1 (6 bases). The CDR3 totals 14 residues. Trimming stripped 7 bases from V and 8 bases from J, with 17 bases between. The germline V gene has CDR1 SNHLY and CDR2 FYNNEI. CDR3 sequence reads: CASNAQGLWEKLFF. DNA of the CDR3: TGTGCCAGCAACGCACAGGGCTTGTGGGAAAAACTGTTTTTT.

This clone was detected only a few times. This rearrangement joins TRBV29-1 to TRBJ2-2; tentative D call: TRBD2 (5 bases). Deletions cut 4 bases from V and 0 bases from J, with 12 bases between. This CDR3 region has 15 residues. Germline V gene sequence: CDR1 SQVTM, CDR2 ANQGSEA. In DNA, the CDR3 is TGCAGCGTTGCGGGGTACCAGACGAACACCGGGGAGCTGTTTTTT. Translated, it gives CSVAGYQTNTGELFF.

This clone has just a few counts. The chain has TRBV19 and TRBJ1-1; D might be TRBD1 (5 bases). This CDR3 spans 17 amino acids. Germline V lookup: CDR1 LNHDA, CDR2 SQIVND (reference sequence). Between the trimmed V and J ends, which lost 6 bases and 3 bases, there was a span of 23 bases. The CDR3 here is CASSQPGNSGRHTEAFF. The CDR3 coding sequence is TGTGCCAGTAGCCAACCCGGGAACTCAGGGAGGCACACTGAAGCTTTCTTT.

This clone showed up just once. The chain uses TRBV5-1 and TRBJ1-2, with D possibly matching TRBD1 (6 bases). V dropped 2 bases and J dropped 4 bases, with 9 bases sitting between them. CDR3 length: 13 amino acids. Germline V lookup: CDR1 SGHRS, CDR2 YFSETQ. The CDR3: CASSFTGTYGYTF. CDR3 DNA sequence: TGCGCCAGCAGCTTCACAGGGACCTATGGCTACACCTTC.

The CDR3 DNA reads TGTGCCAGCAGCTTTCCCGGTCAGCCCCAGCATTTT. The encoded protein is CASSFPGQPQHF. This chain uses TRBV7-2 with TRBJ1-5; D gene unclear. Germline V CDR1 and CDR2: SGHTA, FQGNSA. This CDR3 contains 12 residues. The V and J ends lost 3 bases and 6 bases respectively, with 6 bases between them. Using reference TRBV7-2 and TRBJ1-5 for the parts outside the CDR3, the full variable domain is GAGVSQSPSNKVTEKGKDVELRCDPISGHTALYWYRQSLGQGLEFLIYFQGNSAPDKSGLPSDRFSAERTGGSVSTLTIQRTQQEDSAVYLCASSFPGQPQHFGDGTRLSIL.

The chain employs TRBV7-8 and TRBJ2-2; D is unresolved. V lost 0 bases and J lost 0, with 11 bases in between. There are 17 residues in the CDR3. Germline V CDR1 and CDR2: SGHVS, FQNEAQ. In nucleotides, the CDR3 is TGTGCCAGCAGCTTAGCGGTAGCCAGTACGAACACCGGGGAGCTGTTTTTT. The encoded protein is CASSLAVASTNTGELFF.

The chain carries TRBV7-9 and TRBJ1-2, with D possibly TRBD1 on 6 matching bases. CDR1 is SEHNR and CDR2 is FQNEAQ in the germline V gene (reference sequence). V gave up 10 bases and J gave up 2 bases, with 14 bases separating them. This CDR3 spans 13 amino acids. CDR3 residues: CATPQGRNYGYTF. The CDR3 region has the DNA TGTGCCACCCCTCAGGGGAGGAACTATGGCTACACCTTC. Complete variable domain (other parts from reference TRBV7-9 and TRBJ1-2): DTGVSQNPRHKITKRGQNVTFRCDPISEHNRLYWYRQTLGQGPEFLTYFQNEAQLEKSRLLSDRFSAERPKGSFSTLEIQRTEQGDSAMYLCATPQGRNYGYTFGSGTRLTVV.